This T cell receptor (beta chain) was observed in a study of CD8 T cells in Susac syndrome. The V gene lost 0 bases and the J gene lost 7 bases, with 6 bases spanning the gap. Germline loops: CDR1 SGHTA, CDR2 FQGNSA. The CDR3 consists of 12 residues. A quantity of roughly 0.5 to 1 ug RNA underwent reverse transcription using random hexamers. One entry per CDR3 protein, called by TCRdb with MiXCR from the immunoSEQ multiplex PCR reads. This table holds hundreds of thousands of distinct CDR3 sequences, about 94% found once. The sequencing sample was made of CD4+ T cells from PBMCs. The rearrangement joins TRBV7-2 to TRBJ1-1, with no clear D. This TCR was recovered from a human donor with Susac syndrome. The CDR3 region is CASSLAPDEAFF. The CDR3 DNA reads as TGTGCCAGCAGCTTAGCGCCAGATGAAGCTTTCTTT.